Following are 25 T cell receptor beta chains from one sample sequenced in a study of CD8+ T cells in alopecia areata. After isolation, RNA underwent reverse transcription to generate cDNA as the sequencing template. Clones were sequenced by immunoSEQ multiplex PCR, and TCRdb holds only the in-frame ones, with some missing. Of about 210,000 clones in the sample, around 66% were seen once. Treatment: oral pan-JAK inhibitor, 5-10 mg twice daily. The sample consisted of CD4+ T cells sorted from blood, taken around week 46, from a patient treated with tofacitinib. Receptors originate from a human donor with alopecia areata.

The chain is built from TRBV7-9 and TRBJ2-2; no reliable D call. The CDR3 is 15 amino acids. Germline V lookup: CDR1 SEHNR, CDR2 FQNEAQ (reference sequence). Trimming stripped 5 bases from V and 0 bases from J, with 10 bases between. The CDR3 loop reads CASSPRRTNTGELFF. Here the CDR3 DNA reads TGTGCCAGCAGCCCACGGCGGACGAACACCGGGGAGCTGTTTTTT.

This sequence joins TRBV29-1 and TRBJ2-1; TRBD2 agrees at 7 bases. The CDR3 consists of 16 residues. CDR1 and CDR2 from the germline V gene are SQVTM and ANQGSEA. The J segment lost 1 base and the V segment lost 4 bases, leaving 10 bases of the junction unmatched. The CDR3 is CSVGAFGGGSYNEQFF. DNA of the CDR3: TGCAGCGTTGGTGCTTTTGGGGGGGGATCCTACAATGAGCAGTTCTTC.

This clone was counted between two and nine times. V usage is TRBV5-1 and J usage is TRBJ2-7, with 10 nucleotides matching TRBD2. The CDR3 length is 17 residues. J gave up 5 bases and V 0 bases, and 11 bases lay outside the gene matches. Germline V gene sequence: CDR1 SGHRS, CDR2 YFSETQ. The CDR3 region is CASSLGYSGLAVHEQYF. DNA for the CDR3: TGCGCCAGCAGCTTGGGCTATTCCGGACTAGCGGTCCACGAGCAGTACTTC.

The chain employs TRBV6-6 and TRBJ1-1; D is unclear. CDR3 length: 10 residues. V was clipped by 6 bases and J by 7 bases, with 6 bases between them. Germline values: CDR1 MNHNY, CDR2 SVGAGI (reference sequence). CDR3 nucleotides: TGTGCCAGCAGCCGCAGTGAAGCTTTCTTT. It encodes CASSRSEAFF.

J is TRBJ2-7 and V is TRBV5-1; D ambiguous. Trimming removed 0 bases from V and 4 bases from J, with 11 bases in between. There are 14 residues in the CDR3. Germline lookup yields CDR1 SGHRS and CDR2 YFSETQ. CDR3 protein: CASSLGFDGYEQYF. DNA of the CDR3: TGCGCCAGCAGCTTGGGGTTCGACGGGTACGAGCAGTACTTC.

This clone showed up just once. The V and J genes are TRBV10-3 and TRBJ1-1; tentative D call: TRBD1 (6 bases). CDR1 and CDR2 (germline): ENHRY, SYGVKD. The CDR3 spans 13 residues. V lost 7 bases and J lost 5, with 14 bases in between. The CDR3 DNA is TGTGCCATCATGACAGGCCCGGGTACTGAAGCTTTCTTT. Amino acid sequence: CAIMTGPGTEAFF.

In DNA form, the CDR3 reads TGTGCCAGCTCAGTGGACAGGGGGAACACTGAAGCTTTCTTT. Its translation is CASSVDRGNTEAFF. The chain recombines TRBV18 with TRBJ1-1; 9 bases map to TRBD1. The CDR3 loop spans 14 amino acids. The junction had 2 bases not matched to a gene; V was cut back by 5 bases and J by 1 base. CDR1 and CDR2 from the germline V gene are KGHSH and LQKENI.

The CDR3 protein is CASSVESENSPLHF. CDR3 sequence (DNA): TGTGCCAGCAGCGTTGAAAGTGAAAATTCACCCCTCCACTTT. V gene TRBV6-6 combines with J gene TRBJ1-6; unclear D gene. Germline V gives CDR1 MNHNY, CDR2 SVGAGI (reference sequence). This CDR3 has 14 amino acids. The germline V and J ends were trimmed by 6 bases and 7 bases, with 13 bases remaining between them.

This clone was found a few times. The chain employs TRBV6-1 and TRBJ1-2, with D tentatively TRBD1 (5 bases). CDR3 length: 15 residues. Germline V gene sequence: CDR1 MNHNS, CDR2 SASEGT. V gave up 4 bases and J gave up 7 bases, with 19 bases separating them. CDR3 coding DNA: TGTGCCAGCAGTGGAGGGGCCGCCGGCGCGAGTGGCTACACCTTC. Its translation: CASSGGAAGASGYTF.

The V and J genes are TRBV28 and TRBJ2-5; TRBD2 matches 7 bases. The V gene's germline CDR1 is MDHEN and CDR2 SYDVKM. The CDR3 is 12 residues long. V lost 5 bases and J lost 9; bases outside the gene matches: 6. CDR3 in amino acids: CASSRGRGAQYF. CDR3 coding DNA: TGTGCCAGCAGTCGGGGACGGGGGGCCCAGTACTTC.

The CDR3 DNA reads as TGTGCCAGCAGTGACTTGAGGTCACCCCTCCACTTT. Its protein is CASSDLRSPLHF. The rearrangement joins TRBV25-1 to TRBJ1-6; no clear D. The germline V gene encodes CDR1 MGHDK and CDR2 SYGVNS. The V gene lost 3 bases and the J gene lost 10 bases, with 7 bases spanning the gap. The CDR3 sequence is 12 residues long.

V and J are TRBV7-2 and TRBJ1-4, with 7 bases that match TRBD1. The CDR3 extends over 15 amino acids. The V and J ends lost 1 base and 7 bases, in that order; junction bases with no gene match: 6. CDR1 is SGHTA, CDR2 FQGNSA, per germline. CDR3 coding DNA: TGTGCCAGCAGCTTAGTTAAGGGGGCGAGTGAAAAACTGTTTTTT. Encoded protein: CASSLVKGASEKLFF.

This clone was observed a handful of times. This chain uses TRBV19 with TRBJ2-7, with 7 bases aligning to TRBD2. The V gene end was trimmed by 4 bases and the J gene end by 5 bases; junction bases not matched to a gene: 8. Germline CDR1 is LNHDA and CDR2 is SQIVND (reference sequence). This CDR3 spans 14 amino acids. The CDR3 is CASSNPGGTHEQYF. CDR3 in DNA: TGTGCCAGTAGTAATCCCGGGGGGACCCACGAGCAGTACTTC.

A single count supports this clone. The chain recombines TRBV30 with TRBJ1-5, with 8 bases that match TRBD1. The CDR3 is made up of 16 amino acids. Trimming cost V 0 bases and J 1 base; bases outside gene matches: 5. Germline V gene data show CDR1 as GTSNPN and CDR2 as SVGIG (reference sequence). CDR3 loop: CAWSVGRGRSNQPQHF. Written as DNA, the CDR3 is TGTGCCTGGAGTGTTGGCAGGGGGCGAAGCAATCAGCCCCAGCATTTT.

The rearrangement uses TRBV27 and TRBJ1-5; maybe TRBD1 (5 bases). V lost 4 bases to trimming and J lost 7 bases, with 8 bases between them. The germline gives CDR1 MNHEY, CDR2 SMNVEV (reference sequence). The CDR3 length is 12 residues. The CDR3: CASSSGEQPQHF. CDR3 DNA sequence: TGTGCCAGCAGTTCGGGGGAACAGCCCCAGCATTTT.

The chain carries TRBV14 and TRBJ2-5; a possible D gene is TRBD1 (5 bases). The length of the CDR3 is 13 residues. Germline lookup yields CDR1 SGHDN and CDR2 FVKESK. Trimming stripped 3 bases from V and 4 bases from J, with 9 bases between. CDR3 residues: CASSQLDRETQYF. The CDR3 region has the DNA TGTGCCAGCAGCCAGTTAGACAGAGAGACCCAGTACTTC.

The table lists this clone with a few counts. The V and J genes are TRBV6-5 and TRBJ2-1; 8 bases map to TRBD2. Losses at the gene ends were 1 base for V and 4 bases for J; bases not matched to a gene: 3. Germline loops: CDR1 MNHEY, CDR2 SVGAGI. This CDR3 contains 15 residues. This CDR3 is CASSYLAGQYNEQFF. The CDR3 DNA is TGTGCCAGCAGTTACTTAGCGGGGCAATACAATGAGCAGTTCTTC.

V gene TRBV5-1 combines with J gene TRBJ1-1, with D perhaps matching TRBD1 (6 bases). V dropped 3 bases and J dropped 7 bases, with 7 bases sitting between them. Germline CDR1 is SGHRS and CDR2 is YFSETQ. The CDR3 consists of 11 residues. The chain's CDR3 is CASSSTGEAFF. The CDR3, as DNA: TGCGCCAGCAGCTCGACAGGTGAAGCTTTCTTT. Drawing the rest from reference TRBV5-1 and TRBJ1-1, the complete variable domain is KAGVTQTPRYLIKTRGQQVTLSCSPISGHRSVSWYQQTPGQGLQFLFEYFSETQRNKGNFPGRFSGRQFSNSRSEMNVSTLELGDSALYLCASSSTGEAFFGQGTRLTVV.

This sequence joins TRBV6-5 and TRBJ2-7; 8 nucleotides align to TRBD1. The CDR3 has 15 residues. Trimming cost V 0 bases and J 5 bases; bases outside gene matches: 6. CDR1 and CDR2 (germline): MNHEY, SVGAGI. For the CDR3, the DNA is TGTGCCAGCAGTTACTCGAGGCAGGGGGCGAACGAGCAGTACTTC. Amino acids: CASSYSRQGANEQYF.

Regarding this clone: This same CDR3 is encoded by further DNA sequences in the sample. The V gene is TRBV30, the J gene TRBJ1-6; 8 positions match TRBD1. Germline values: CDR1 GTSNPN, CDR2 SVGIG (reference sequence). This CDR3 spans 13 amino acids. V lost 4 bases to trimming and J lost 6 bases; unmatched junction nucleotides: 2. The CDR3 DNA sequence: TGTGCCTGGACAGACAGGGGTAATTCACCCCTCCACTTT. Its translation: CAWTDRGNSPLHF.

The chain carries TRBV25-1 and TRBJ1-1; D uncertain. The CDR3 contains 16 residues. CDR1 is MGHDK, CDR2 SYGVNS, per germline. Trimming pared 2 bases from V and 1 base from J, leaving 14 bases between. CDR3 in DNA: TGTGCCAGCAGTGAAACTATATTTGGCAGGAACACTGAAGCTTTCTTT. It is translated as CASSETIFGRNTEAFF.

This rearrangement joins TRBV30 to TRBJ2-6; TRBD2 might be the D (7 bases). CDR3 length: 19 amino acids. CDR1 is GTSNPN, CDR2 SVGIG, per germline (reference sequence). Trimming took off 5 bases at V and 0 bases at J, with 23 bases between the two ends. CDR3 residues: CAWLSRKTGRGSGANVLTF. CDR3 nucleotide sequence: TGTGCCTGGCTCTCAAGAAAAACAGGGAGGGGCTCTGGGGCCAACGTCCTGACTTTC. Together with reference TRBV30 and TRBJ2-6, the CDR3 gives the full variable domain: SQTIHQWPATLVQPVGSPLSLECTVEGTSNPNLYWYRQAAGRGLQLLFYSVGIGQISSEVPQNLSASRPQDRQFILSSKKLLLSDSGFYLCAWLSRKTGRGSGANVLTFGAGSRLTVL.

This clone has more than one count but fewer than ten. The rearrangement joins TRBV29-1 to TRBJ2-7; the D is unclear. Trimming took 6 bases from V and 2 from J, leaving 8 bases between them. Germline V gives CDR1 SQVTM, CDR2 ANQGSEA. The CDR3 has 11 residues. The CDR3 nucleotides read TGCAGCGTCGGCAAGACCTACGAGCAGTACTTC. Its translation: CSVGKTYEQYF.

The V and J genes are TRBV4-3 and TRBJ1-1; tentative D call: TRBD1 (5 bases). The CDR3 consists of 16 residues. Trimming pared 4 bases from V and 0 bases from J, leaving 15 bases between. CDR1 LGHNA and CDR2 YSLEER come from the germline V gene. Here the CDR3 reads CASSLQGGGVNTEAFF. Here the CDR3 DNA reads TGCGCCAGCAGCCTCCAAGGCGGGGGAGTGAACACTGAAGCTTTCTTT.

About this clone: Sequence at one end of the junction differs from germline and may be a read error. The genes are TRBV2 and TRBJ2-3; TRBD2 matches 7 bases. The CDR3 runs to 15 residues. Germline-derived CDR1 and CDR2 are SNHLY and FYNNEI. As DNA, the CDR3 is TGTGCCAGCAGCGAAGGGACTACTATTGGAGATACGCAGTATTTT. Its translation is CASSEGTTIGDTQYF.